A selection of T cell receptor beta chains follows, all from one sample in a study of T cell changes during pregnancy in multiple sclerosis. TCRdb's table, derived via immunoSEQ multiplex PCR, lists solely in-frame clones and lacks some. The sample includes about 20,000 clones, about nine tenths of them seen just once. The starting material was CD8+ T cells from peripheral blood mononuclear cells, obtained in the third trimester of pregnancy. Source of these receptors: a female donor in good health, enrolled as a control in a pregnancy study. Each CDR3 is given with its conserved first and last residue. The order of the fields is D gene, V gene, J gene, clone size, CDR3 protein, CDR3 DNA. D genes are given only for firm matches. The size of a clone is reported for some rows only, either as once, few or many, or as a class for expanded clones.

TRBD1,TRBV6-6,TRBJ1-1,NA,CASRPITGGKAEAFF,TGTGCCAGCAGACCGATTACAGGGGGCAAGGCTGAAGCTTTCTTT
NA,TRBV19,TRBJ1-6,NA,CASNPGAAYNSPLHF,TGTGCCAGTAATCCAGGGGCCGCCTATAATTCACCCCTCCACTTT
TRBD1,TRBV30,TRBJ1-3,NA,CAWGVGSLQGTGNTIYF,TGTGCCTGGGGAGTAGGAAGCTTACAGGGGACTGGAAACACCATATATTTT
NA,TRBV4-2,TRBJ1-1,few,CASSHLDRNTEAFF,TGTGCCAGCAGCCACCTAGACAGGAACACTGAAGCTTTCTTT
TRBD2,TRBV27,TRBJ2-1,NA,CASQPRLAGTSSYNEQFF,TGTGCCAGTCAGCCCCGACTAGCGGGTACTAGCTCCTACAATGAGCAGTTCTTC
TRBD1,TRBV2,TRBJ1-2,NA,CASRPDRQSAGYTF,TGTGCCAGCAGGCCGGACAGGCAGTCGGCTGGCTACACCTTC
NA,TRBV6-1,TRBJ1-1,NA,CAVGRLLNTEAFF,TGTGCCGTGGGGAGGTTGCTGAACACTGAAGCTTTCTTT
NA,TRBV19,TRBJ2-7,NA,CASSHEDSRQYF,TGTGCCAGTAGTCACGAGGACTCTAGGCAGTACTTC
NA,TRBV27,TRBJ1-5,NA,CASSLSGMGRSSNQPQHF,TGTGCCAGCAGTTTATCGGGTATGGGCAGGTCTAGCAATCAGCCCCAGCATTTT
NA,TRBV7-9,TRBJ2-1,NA,CASSSQNNEQFF,TGTGCCAGCAGCTCCCAGAACAATGAGCAGTTCTTC
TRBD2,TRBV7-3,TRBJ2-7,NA,CASSLTTSGGYSYEQYF,TGTGCCAGCAGCTTAACGACTAGCGGGGGGTATTCCTACGAGCAGTACTTC
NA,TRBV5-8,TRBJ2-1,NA,CASRIFQRVPEQFF,TGTGCCAGCAGGATATTCCAACGCGTCCCTGAGCAGTTCTTC
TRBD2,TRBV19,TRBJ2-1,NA,CASSTFRGTSGRRNEQFF,TGTGCCAGTAGTACCTTCCGAGGGACTAGCGGGAGAAGAAATGAGCAGTTCTTC
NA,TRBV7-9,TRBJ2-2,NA,CASRGADGQSTGELFF,TGTGCCAGCAGAGGCGCCGATGGACAGTCCACCGGGGAGCTGTTTTTT
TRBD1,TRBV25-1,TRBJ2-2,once,CASGTANTGELFF,TGTGCCAGCGGGACAGCGAACACCGGGGAGCTGTTTTTT
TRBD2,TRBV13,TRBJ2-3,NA,CASSSRGGVGTDTQYF,TGTGCCAGCAGCTCGCGGGGGGGGGTGGGCACAGATACGCAGTATTTT
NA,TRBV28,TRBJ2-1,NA,CASSLTRFDEQFF,TGTGCCAGCAGTTTGACTAGATTCGATGAGCAGTTCTTC
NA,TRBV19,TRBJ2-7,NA,CASSPGEPAEQYF,TGTGCCAGTAGCCCGGGGGAACCGGCCGAGCAGTACTTC
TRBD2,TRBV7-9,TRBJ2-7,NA,CASSKGLADSYEQYF,TGTGCCAGCAGCAAGGGACTAGCGGACTCCTACGAGCAGTACTTC
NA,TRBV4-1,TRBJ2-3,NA,CASSQAPRGREIWNTQYF,TGCGCCAGCAGCCAAGCCCCCCGGGGTAGGGAGATATGGAACACGCAGTATTTT
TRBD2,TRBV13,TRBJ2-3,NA,CASSFRTSVPSTDTQYF,TGTGCCAGCAGCTTTCGGACTAGCGTTCCTAGCACAGATACGCAGTATTTT
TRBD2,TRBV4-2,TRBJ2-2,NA,CASSPGLEYSSGELFF,TGTGCCAGCAGCCCCGGACTAGAATACTCGTCCGGGGAGCTGTTTTTT
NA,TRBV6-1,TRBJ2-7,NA,CASSVIRYEQYF,TGTGCCAGCTCGGTGATCCGGTACGAGCAGTACTTC